The clone carrying this T cell receptor (beta chain) was observed at least ten times. Its matching antigen is unknown. The source material, about 20-30 mg of unsorted bulk tissue, was used to co-extract RNA and DNA. These data belong to a study of tumor-infiltrating lymphocytes in primary liver carcinoma. Whole-study context: Sample yields, roughly 3.5 to 8 million productive TCRbeta reads, were similar across the tissue types. Study-wide results and limits: Overlap in tumor-adjacent and tumor-blood pairs fell below that of tumor region pairs.

TCR beta cDNA was reverse-transcribed from roughly 520 ng of total RNA. The reaction used a constant-region primer and ProtoScript II reverse transcriptase. A slightly modified ARM-PCR protocol with three nested multiplex PCR rounds produced these TCR beta libraries. TCRdb used MiXCR to reprocess the multiplex PCR reads, holding one entry per CDR3 protein. The top ten clones hold approximately 8.9% of a sample with 100,000 to 150,000 distinct CDR3 sequences, 64% of them seen once. The sample taken for sequencing was liver tumor tissue from sampling region 3. Subset described: tumor region T3, left-lateral pole. This TCR derives from a woman aged 60-75 years with primary liver carcinoma and hepatitis B virus infection.

The CDR3 DNA reads as TGTGCCAGCAGCTTAGGGGGACAGACCAATCAGCCCCAGCATTTT. It yields the protein CASSLGGQTNQPQHF. The chain combines TRBV7-8 with TRBJ1-5; 7 nucleotides agree with TRBD1. CDR1 SGHVS and CDR2 FQNEAQ come from the germline V gene. CDR3 length equals 15 residues. V gave up 1 base and J gave up 3 bases; unmatched junction bases: 3.